This T cell receptor (beta chain) emerged from a study of regulatory T cells in long-lasting Graves disease. Arm-PCR of CDR3 regions with iRepertoire HTBI primers generated TCR beta libraries. Original processing methods: Segment identification across samples yielded around 64 TRBV and around 13 TRBJ segments. TCRdb recomputed calls from the multiplex PCR reads with MiXCR, one row per CDR3 protein. TCRdb, not the authors, supplied the V and J calls. The top ten hold less than 9% of the sample, which has about 470,000 distinct CDR3 sequences, less than 25% seen once. V lost 4 bases and J lost 1, with 10 bases in between. Per the germline V gene, CDR1 is ENHRY and CDR2 is SYGVKD. The length of the CDR3 is 14 residues. Findings of the study overall: Gene preferences differed: TRBV28, TRBJ1-2, TRBJ2-5 in persistent cases. Persistent Graves' patients showed less TCR diversity than newly diagnosed ones.

In this sample, this clonotype turned up many times. The antigen is undetermined. Time point: persistent/refractory GD, antithyroid drugs over 5 years with positive TRAb. Extracted RNA from PBMCs served as the source of the TCR library. Graves' disease diagnosis relied on American Thyroid Association guidelines. The sequence was obtained from a female donor with Graves disease. Material: peripheral blood mononuclear cells (PBMCs), obtained when the disease was refractory, from a patient treated with antithyroid drugs. The rearrangement uses TRBV10-3 and TRBJ2-5, with D perhaps matching TRBD2 (5 bases). The CDR3 DNA follows: TGTGCCATCAGTGGACGTGGAGGCCAAGAGACCCAGTACTTC. The encoded protein is CAISGRGGQETQYF.